The sequence of this T cell receptor beta chain was determined in a study of early T cells in non-severe SARS-CoV-2 infection. This clonotype has at least ten counts. Germline V gene lookup returns CDR1 SGHDN and CDR2 FVKESK. Trimming removed 4 bases from V and 5 bases from J; junction bases left unmatched: 8. The length of the CDR3 is 16 residues. Researchers tagged individual cDNA molecules with unique molecular identifiers. TCRdb redid the calling of the 5' RACE reads with MiXCR, one entry per CDR3 protein. This sample has about 28,000 distinct CDR3 sequences, with around 6.1% found just once. The chain links TRBV14 to TRBJ2-1; 10 bases align to TRBD2. The origin of this receptor is an adult who was a healthcare worker with PCR-confirmed SARS-CoV-2 infection or an uninfected control (not recorded which). This specimen was whole blood, taken at baseline. The CDR3 is CASSLRRTSGNNEQFF. The CDR3 DNA reads as TGTGCCAGCAGCCTCCGCCGGACTAGCGGAAACAATGAGCAGTTCTTC.